The clone carrying this T cell receptor beta chain has just a few counts. This sample stems from a study of blood T cell repertoires in COVID-19. As for the study in general: Both acute and convalescent COVID-19 samples were obtained from the United States, Italy and Spain. The analysed material was cDNA or gDNA that came from T cells, B-cell-depleted T cells, or PBMCs.

In the authors' methods: Nucleated cell number was recorded as an estimate derived from reference gene primer amplification. TCRdb's table, derived via immunoSEQ multiplex PCR, lists solely in-frame clones and lacks some. V and J calls and clone size are given by that table; D and trimming were obtained from the DNA. Among under 75,000 clones, 79% were seen once, and the ten largest hold approximately 6%. This CDR3 is built from 15 residues. V lost 5 bases and J lost 2; bases outside the gene matches: 9. CDR1 and CDR2 from the germline V gene are SGHTA and FQGNSA. J is TRBJ2-7 and V is TRBV7-2; 7 positions match TRBD2. Sequencing used peripheral blood. This TCR derives from a woman in her sixties with acute or convalescent COVID-19. The CDR3 region is CASSPEGLTTYEQYF. In nucleotides, the CDR3 is TGTGCCAGCAGCCCCGAGGGACTAACCACCTACGAGCAGTACTTC.